This is a list of T cell receptor beta chains from one sample in a study of shared clonotypes between healthy human individuals. Profiled with immunoSEQ multiplex PCR; TCRdb holds only in-frame clones, not every one. Of around 430,000 clones detected, 75% to 85% appear once; the ten largest clones hold roughly 13%. The sequenced sample consisted of PBMCs. The receptors derive from a middle-aged woman in good health. Some clones in this sample may be carry-over from other donors' samples. CDR3s include the opening cysteine and the closing phenylalanine or tryptophan. Each record gives: D gene, clone size, J gene, V gene, CDR3 protein, CDR3 DNA. The D gene is left open where the match is weak. Clone size is shown for a subset of rows, as once, few, many or a class of expanded clone.

TRBD1 - TRBJ1-1 TRBV19 CASSGGTATNLNTEAFF TGTGCCAGTAGTGGGGGGACAGCCACAAACTTGAACACTGAAGCTTTCTTT
- - TRBJ1-2 TRBV28 CASNRDLRGYTF TGTGCCAGCAACAGGGATTTGCGGGGCTACACCTTC
TRBD2 - TRBJ2-5 TRBV7-2 CASSVQTSGQETQYF TGTGCCAGCAGCGTTCAGACTAGCGGCCAAGAGACCCAGTACTTC
TRBD2 - TRBJ2-7 TRBV15 CATSVMSAGDAYEQYF TGTGCCACCAGCGTCATGTCCGCGGGAGATGCCTACGAGCAGTACTTC
- few TRBJ1-2 TRBV4-1 CASAGGGGDYGYTF TGCGCCAGCGCCGGGGGAGGGGGTGACTATGGCTACACCTTC
- once TRBJ2-5 TRBV18 CASSPQGPQETQYF TGTGCCAGCTCACCACAGGGACCCCAAGAGACCCAGTACTTC
- - TRBJ1-2 TRBV6-6 CASSLRGGPGSYGYTF TGTGCCAGCAGTCTACGAGGGGGGCCGGGTAGCTATGGCTACACCTTC
TRBD2 - TRBJ2-7 TRBV27 CASSLSPGGARYEQYF TGTGCCAGCAGTTTATCCCCCGGGGGGGCGCGTTACGAGCAGTACTTC
- - TRBJ2-7 TRBV14 CASSQAPGNYEQYF TGTGCCAGCAGCCAGGCCCCAGGGAACTACGAGCAGTACTTC
TRBD2 - TRBJ2-6 TRBV28 CASSSLRIAGVPSGANVLTF TGTGCCAGCAGTTCCCTCCGAATAGCGGGAGTTCCCTCTGGGGCCAACGTCCTGACTTTC
TRBD2 - TRBJ2-1 TRBV15 CATSTGTTYNEQFF TGTGCCACCAGCACGGGGACTACTTACAATGAGCAGTTCTTC
TRBD1 - TRBJ2-2 TRBV6-1 CASSLDRANTGELFF TGTGCCAGCAGTTTGGACAGGGCGAACACCGGGGAGCTGTTTTTT
- - TRBJ1-1 TRBV5-4 CASSWRGVGTEAFF TGTGCCAGCAGCTGGCGGGGCGTGGGAACTGAAGCTTTCTTT
- - TRBJ2-7 TRBV6-4 CASTRDNSYEQYF TGTGCCAGCACCCGGGACAACTCCTACGAGCAGTACTTC
- - TRBJ2-1 TRBV10-2 CASSAGDEQFF TGCGCCAGCAGCGCCGGGGATGAGCAGTTCTTC
- - TRBJ2-7 TRBV5-1 CASSSAYEQYF TGCGCCAGCAGCTCAGCCTACGAGCAGTACTTC
- - TRBJ2-7 TRBV28 CASSFILVHEAYEQYF TGTGCCAGCAGTTTCATATTGGTGCACGAGGCGTACGAGCAGTACTTC
- - TRBJ1-5 TRBV5-6 CASSPMGPDQPQHF TGTGCCAGCAGCCCCATGGGGCCAGATCAGCCCCAGCATTTT
- - TRBJ2-7 TRBV11-1 CASSLVRNYEQYF TGTGCCAGCAGCTTAGTTCGCAACTACGAGCAGTACTTC
- few TRBJ1-2 TRBV28 CASSLWEGSYGYTF TGTGCCAGCAGCCTGTGGGAGGGGAGTTACGGCTACACCTTC
TRBD2 - TRBJ2-3 TRBV5-1 CASSLGRAGVPDTQYF TGCGCCAGCAGCTTGGGGCGAGCGGGAGTCCCAGATACGCAGTATTTT
- - TRBJ2-3 TRBV19 CASSRRWGGTDTQYF TGTGCCAGTAGTAGAAGGTGGGGGGGCACAGATACGCAGTATTTT
TRBD1 - TRBJ1-5 TRBV25-1 CASSEQGAGQPQHF TGTGCCAGCAGTGAACAGGGGGCAGGTCAGCCCCAGCATTTT
TRBD1 once TRBJ1-1 TRBV5-1 CASSLQGRTEAFF TGCGCCAGCAGCTTACAGGGGAGGACTGAAGCTTTCTTT
TRBD2 - TRBJ2-1 TRBV5-4 CASSPGTSGLEQFF TGTGCCAGCAGCCCTGGGACTAGCGGGCTGGAGCAGTTCTTC
- - TRBJ1-3 TRBV12-5 CASGLVLSGDLSGNTIYF TGTGCTAGTGGTTTGGTATTATCAGGGGACCTCTCTGGAAACACCATATATTTT
- - TRBJ2-7 TRBV7-9 CASSQDPGGGSYEQYF TGTGCCAGCAGCCAAGATCCCGGAGGTGGGTCCTACGAGCAGTACTTC
- - TRBJ2-7 TRBV25-1 CASSVGYEQYF TGTGCCAGCAGTGTCGGGTACGAGCAGTACTTC
- - TRBJ1-5 TRBV7-9 CASSLAGGENQPQHF TGTGCCAGCAGCTTAGCGGGGGGGGAGAATCAGCCCCAGCATTTT
- - TRBJ2-1 TRBV28 CASSPPEVRVRRGNEQFF TGTGCCAGCAGTCCCCCGGAAGTCCGGGTTCGGAGGGGCAATGAGCAGTTCTTC
TRBD2 - TRBJ2-1 TRBV15 CATSTGASGGYNEQFF TGTGCCACCAGCACCGGCGCTAGCGGGGGCTACAATGAGCAGTTCTTC
- - TRBJ2-2 TRBV7-9 CASSLQGAGELFF TGTGCCAGCAGCTTACAGGGCGCCGGGGAGCTGTTTTTT